This T cell receptor (beta chain) was sequenced in a study of blood T cell repertoires in COVID-19. Study context: Samples came from the United States, Italy and Spain, spanning acute and convalescent COVID-19. Nucleic acid was either cDNA or gDNA, and it came from T cells, B-cell-depleted T cells, or PBMCs.

Source study methods: Amplification of reference gene primers provided the estimated nucleated cell counts. Clones were sequenced by immunoSEQ multiplex PCR, and TCRdb holds only the in-frame ones, with some missing. V and J calls plus clone size are reproduced from that table; the DNA served to infer D and trimming. The sample lists 40,000 to 55,000 clones; roughly 90% were seen once. The material sequenced was peripheral blood. This TCR came from a woman of 80 years or more with acute or convalescent COVID-19.

CDR3 coding DNA: TGCGCCAGCAGCTCACAACCGGGACTAGCGACAGATACGCAGTATTTT. Translated, it gives CASSSQPGLATDTQYF. The V call is TRBV5-1, the J call TRBJ2-3, with 10 nucleotides matching TRBD2. The CDR3 covers 16 residues. The germline V gene has CDR1 SGHRS and CDR2 YFSETQ. J lost 3 bases, V lost 3 bases, and 7 bases had no gene match.